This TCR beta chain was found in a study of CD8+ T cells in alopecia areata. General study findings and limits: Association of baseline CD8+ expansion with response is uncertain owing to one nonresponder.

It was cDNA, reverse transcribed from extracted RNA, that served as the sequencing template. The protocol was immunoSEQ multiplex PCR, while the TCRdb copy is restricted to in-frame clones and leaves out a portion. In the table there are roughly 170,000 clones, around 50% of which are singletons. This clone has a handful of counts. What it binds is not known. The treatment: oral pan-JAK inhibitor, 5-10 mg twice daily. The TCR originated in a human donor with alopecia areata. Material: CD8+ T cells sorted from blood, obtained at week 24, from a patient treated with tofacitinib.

CDR3 residues: CASGLSSGAIQPQHF. The DNA for the CDR3 is TGTGCTAGTGGTTTGTCGTCGGGGGCGATTCAGCCCCAGCATTTT. The rearrangement joins TRBV12-5 to TRBJ1-5, with D maybe TRBD1 (6 bases). CDR1 is LGHNT, CDR2 FRNRAP, per germline. The length of the CDR3 is 15 residues. The ends were cut back, 2 bases at V and 6 bases at J, with 14 bases in the middle.